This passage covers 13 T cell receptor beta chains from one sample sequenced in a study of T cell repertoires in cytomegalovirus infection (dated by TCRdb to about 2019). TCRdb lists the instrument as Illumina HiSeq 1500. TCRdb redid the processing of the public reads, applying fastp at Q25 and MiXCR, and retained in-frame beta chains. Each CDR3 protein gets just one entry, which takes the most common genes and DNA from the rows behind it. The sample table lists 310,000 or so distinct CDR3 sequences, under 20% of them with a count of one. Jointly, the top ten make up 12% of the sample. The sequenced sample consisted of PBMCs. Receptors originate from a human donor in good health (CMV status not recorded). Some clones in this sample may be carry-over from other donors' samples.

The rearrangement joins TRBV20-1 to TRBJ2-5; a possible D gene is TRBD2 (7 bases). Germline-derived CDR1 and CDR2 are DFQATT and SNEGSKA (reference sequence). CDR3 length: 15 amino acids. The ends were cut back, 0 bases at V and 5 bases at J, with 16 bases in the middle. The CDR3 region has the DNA TGCAGTGCTAGAGATGGGAGGGGGGAGGCGGAGACCCAGTACTTC. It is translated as CSARDGRGEAETQYF.

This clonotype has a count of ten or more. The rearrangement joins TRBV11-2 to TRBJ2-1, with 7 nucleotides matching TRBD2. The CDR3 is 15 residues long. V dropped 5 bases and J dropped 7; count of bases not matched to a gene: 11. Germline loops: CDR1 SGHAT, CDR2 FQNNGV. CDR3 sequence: CASSHFSTGGNEQFF. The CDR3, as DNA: TGTGCCAGCAGCCACTTCTCGACCGGGGGGAATGAGCAGTTCTTC.

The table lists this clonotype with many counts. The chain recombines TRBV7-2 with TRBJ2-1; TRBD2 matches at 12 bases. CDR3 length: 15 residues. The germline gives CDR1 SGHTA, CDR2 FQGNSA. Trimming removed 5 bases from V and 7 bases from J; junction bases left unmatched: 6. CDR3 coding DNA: TGTGCCAGCAGCGTTGGGACTAGCGGGCGGAATGAGCAGTTCTTC. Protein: CASSVGTSGRNEQFF.

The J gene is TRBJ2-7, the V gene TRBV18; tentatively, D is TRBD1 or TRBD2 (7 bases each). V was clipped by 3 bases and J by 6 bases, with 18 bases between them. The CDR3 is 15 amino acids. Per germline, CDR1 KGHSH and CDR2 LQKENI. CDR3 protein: CASSPSSDREGEQYF. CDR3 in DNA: TGTGCCAGCTCACCTTCTTCCGACAGGGAGGGCGAGCAGTACTTC.

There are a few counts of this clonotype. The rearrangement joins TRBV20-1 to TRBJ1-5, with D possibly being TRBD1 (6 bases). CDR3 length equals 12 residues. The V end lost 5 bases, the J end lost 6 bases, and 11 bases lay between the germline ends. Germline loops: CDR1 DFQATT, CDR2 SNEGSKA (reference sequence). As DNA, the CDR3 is TGCAGTGCTGGACAGTCCGGTCAGCCCCAGCATTTT. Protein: CSAGQSGQPQHF.

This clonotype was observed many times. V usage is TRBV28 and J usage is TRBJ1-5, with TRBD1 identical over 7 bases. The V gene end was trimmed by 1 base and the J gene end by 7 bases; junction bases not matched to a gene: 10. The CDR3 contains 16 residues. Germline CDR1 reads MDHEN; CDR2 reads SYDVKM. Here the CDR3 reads CASSLLATGNIQPQHF. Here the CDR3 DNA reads TGTGCCAGCAGTTTATTGGCGACAGGGAATATACAGCCCCAGCATTTT.

The CDR3 reads CASSQDRVPLFF. The CDR3 DNA follows: TGTGCCAGCAGCCAAGATAGGGTCCCACTGTTTTTT. The chain carries TRBV3-1 and TRBJ1-4; D is uncertain. Trimming removed 0 bases at V and 13 bases at J, with 9 bases between. The CDR3 has 12 amino acids. The V gene's germline CDR1 is LGHDT and CDR2 YNNKEL (reference sequence). Together with reference TRBV3-1 and TRBJ1-4, the CDR3 gives the full variable domain: DTAVSQTPKYLVTQMGNDKSIKCEQNLGHDTMYWYKQDSKKFLKIMFSYNNKELIINETVPNRFSPKSPDKAHLNLHINSLELGDSAVYFCASSQDRVPLFFGSGTQLSVL.

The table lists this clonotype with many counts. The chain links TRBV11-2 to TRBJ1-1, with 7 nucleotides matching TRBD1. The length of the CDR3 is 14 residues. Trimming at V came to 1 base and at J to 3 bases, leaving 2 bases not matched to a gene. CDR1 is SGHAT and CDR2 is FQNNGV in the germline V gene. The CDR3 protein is CASSLGDRDTEAFF. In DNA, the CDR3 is TGTGCCAGCAGCTTAGGCGACAGGGACACTGAAGCTTTCTTT.

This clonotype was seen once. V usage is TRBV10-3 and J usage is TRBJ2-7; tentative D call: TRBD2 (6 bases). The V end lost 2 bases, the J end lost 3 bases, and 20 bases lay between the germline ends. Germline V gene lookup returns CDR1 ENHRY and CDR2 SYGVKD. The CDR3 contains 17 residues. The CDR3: CAISEDTPGTWSYEQYF. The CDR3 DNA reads TGTGCCATCAGTGAGGATACTCCCGGGACTTGGAGCTACGAGCAGTACTTC.

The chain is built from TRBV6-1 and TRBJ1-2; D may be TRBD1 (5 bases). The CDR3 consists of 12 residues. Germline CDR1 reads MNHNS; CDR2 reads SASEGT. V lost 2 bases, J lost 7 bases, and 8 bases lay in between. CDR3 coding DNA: TGTGCCAGCAGTGAACGGGACTTTGGCTACACCTTC. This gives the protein CASSERDFGYTF.

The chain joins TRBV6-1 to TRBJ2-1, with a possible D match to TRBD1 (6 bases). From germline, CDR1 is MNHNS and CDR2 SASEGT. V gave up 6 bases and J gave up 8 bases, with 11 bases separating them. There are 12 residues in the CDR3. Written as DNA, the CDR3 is TGTGCCAGCAGGACAGGTCTGGATGAGCAGTTCTTC. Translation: CASRTGLDEQFF.

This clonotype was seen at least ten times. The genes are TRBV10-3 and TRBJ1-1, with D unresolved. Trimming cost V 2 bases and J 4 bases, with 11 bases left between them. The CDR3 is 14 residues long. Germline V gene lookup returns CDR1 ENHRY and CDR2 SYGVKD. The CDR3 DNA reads TGTGCCATCAGTGAGGGGCTAACCGGCACTGAAGCTTTCTTT. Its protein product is CAISEGLTGTEAFF.

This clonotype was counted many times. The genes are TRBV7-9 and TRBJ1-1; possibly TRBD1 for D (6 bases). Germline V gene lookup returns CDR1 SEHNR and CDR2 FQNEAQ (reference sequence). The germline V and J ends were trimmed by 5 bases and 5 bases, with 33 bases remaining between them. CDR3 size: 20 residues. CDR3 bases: TGTGCCAGCAGCCTCACAGGGTACGGGATGAGGGTTCGGGAAGGAACTGAAGCTTTCTTT. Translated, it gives CASSLTGYGMRVREGTEAFF.